The 21 T cell receptor beta chains given below trace back to one sample, sequenced in a study of blood T cell repertoires in COVID-19. Method: immunoSEQ multiplex PCR; TCRdb's copy keeps in-frame clones and lacks some. Seen here are 270,000 or so clones, less than 85% observed once, and the top ten hold approximately 1.5%. The sequencing sample was made of peripheral blood. The receptors were sampled from a human donor with COVID-19, enrolled during active disease. The donor label of this sample is uncertain.

The rearrangement links TRBV24-1 to TRBJ2-7; D is ambiguous. The CDR3 loop spans 14 amino acids. CDR1 is KGHDR and CDR2 is SFDVKD in the germline V gene. V lost 2 bases, J lost 5 bases, and 12 bases lay in between. Here the CDR3 DNA reads TGTGCCACCAGTGATTCCGCGGCTGTGGACGAGCAGTACTTC. This sequence encodes CATSDSAAVDEQYF.

The chain carries TRBV28 and TRBJ2-7, with 7 bases identical to TRBD1. V shed 7 bases and J 2 bases; nucleotides not matched to a gene: 5. CDR1 MDHEN and CDR2 SYDVKM come from the germline V gene. This CDR3 contains 13 residues. The CDR3 DNA follows: TGTGCCAGCACCCAGGACAGGCCCTACGAGCAGTACTTC. This codes for CASTQDRPYEQYF.

The rearrangement links TRBV14 to TRBJ1-3; D remains unclear. CDR3 length equals 16 residues. V lost 3 bases, J lost 1 base, and 13 bases lay in between. From germline, CDR1 is SGHDN and CDR2 FVKESK. CDR3 region: CASSHDERWSGNTIYF. CDR3 DNA: TGTGCCAGCAGCCACGACGAGCGGTGGTCTGGAAACACCATATATTTT.

This sequence joins TRBV27 and TRBJ2-1; TRBD2 matches at 14 bases. The CDR3 extends over 15 amino acids. The J segment lost 9 bases and the V segment lost 6 bases, leaving 7 bases of the junction unmatched. The germline V gene has CDR1 MNHEY and CDR2 SMNVEV (reference sequence). The CDR3 spells CASRPGLAGAGEQFF. Here the CDR3 DNA reads TGTGCCAGCAGACCGGGACTAGCGGGAGCTGGTGAGCAGTTCTTC.

This chain joins TRBV6-4 and TRBJ2-4; 7 nucleotides agree with TRBD1. CDR3 size: 15 residues. Germline values: CDR1 MRHNA, CDR2 SNTAGT. Losses at the gene ends were 7 bases for V and 2 bases for J; bases not matched to a gene: 8. The CDR3 DNA is TGTGCCAGCACCCGACGGACAGGCCCCAAAAACATTCAGTACTTC. It translates to CASTRRTGPKNIQYF.

V and J are TRBV5-1 and TRBJ1-6; 8 bases line up with TRBD1. The CDR3 is 15 amino acids. The junction had 7 bases not matched to a gene; V was cut back by 4 bases and J by 7 bases. The V gene's germline CDR1 is SGHRS and CDR2 YFSETQ. The CDR3 bases are TGCGCCAGCAGCCTACAGGGACAGGAAAATTCACCCCTCCACTTT. Translating it yields CASSLQGQENSPLHF.

The CDR3 DNA follows: TGTGCCAGCTCACCACAACGCGCGGAGCAGTACTTC. This sequence encodes CASSPQRAEQYF. The chain combines TRBV18 with TRBJ2-7; D gene ambiguous. CDR3 length: 12 amino acids. Germline CDR1 and CDR2: KGHSH and LQKENI. V lost 1 base, J lost 7 bases, and 8 bases lay in between.

This clone has a single count. The J gene is TRBJ1-5, the V gene TRBV2, with D possibly being TRBD1 (6 bases). The CDR3 loop spans 14 amino acids. V gave up 7 bases and J gave up 4 bases, with 14 bases separating them. Germline V gene data show CDR1 as SNHLY and CDR2 as FYNNEI. CDR3 bases: TGTGCCAGCACCGGCAGGGGCGGGAATCAGCCCCAGCATTTT. Translation gives CASTGRGGNQPQHF.

The rearrangement uses TRBV7-2 and TRBJ2-7, with 8 bases identical to TRBD1. This CDR3 comprises 13 residues. Per the germline V gene, CDR1 is SGHTA and CDR2 is FQGNSA. Trimming took 10 bases from V and 6 from J; bases not matched to a gene: 11. The CDR3: CATTRTGLSEQYF. In DNA, the CDR3 is TGTGCCACTACTCGGACAGGGTTAAGCGAGCAGTACTTC.

The rearrangement links TRBV28 to TRBJ1-2; 8 nucleotides agree with TRBD1. The V gene's germline CDR1 is MDHEN and CDR2 SYDVKM. The junction had 8 bases not matched to a gene; V was cut back by 4 bases and J by 7 bases. This CDR3 spans 14 amino acids. The CDR3 DNA is TGTGCCAGCAGTTCTTCAGGGGGCTTCGGTGGCTACACCTTC. It encodes CASSSSGGFGGYTF.

This chain uses TRBV19 with TRBJ1-1; D possibly corresponds to TRBD1 (5 bases). CDR3 size: 15 residues. Germline loops: CDR1 LNHDA, CDR2 SQIVND (reference sequence). Deletions cut 3 bases from V and 6 bases from J, with 17 bases between. The CDR3 DNA sequence: TGTGCCAGTAGTATCGTCTTCAGCAGGGTCGCTGAAGCTTTCTTT. Residues: CASSIVFSRVAEAFF.

The rearrangement links TRBV10-3 to TRBJ2-7; 8 bases map to TRBD1. V lost 3 bases, J lost 3 bases, and 4 bases stayed unmatched. CDR1 and CDR2 from the germline V gene are ENHRY and SYGVKD. The CDR3 has 14 amino acids. This chain's CDR3 is CAISEGQGVYEQYF. The CDR3 coding sequence is TGTGCCATCAGTGAAGGACAGGGTGTCTACGAGCAGTACTTC.

This clone occurred once. The chain carries TRBV24-1 and TRBJ2-3, with 8 bases matching TRBD1. From germline, CDR1 is KGHDR and CDR2 SFDVKD. V was clipped by 9 bases and J by 1 base; unmatched bases: 11. The CDR3 sequence is 16 residues long. As DNA, the CDR3 is TGTGCCACCGCGGCAGGGGGCTCCGTGGGCACAGATACGCAGTATTTT. It encodes CATAAGGSVGTDTQYF.

The J gene is TRBJ2-7, the V gene TRBV30; tentative D call: TRBD1 (6 bases). Deletions cut 0 bases from V and 1 base from J, with 10 bases between. This CDR3 region has 14 residues. Germline CDR1 reads GTSNPN; CDR2 reads SVGIG (reference sequence). DNA for the CDR3: TGTGCCTGGAGTGTACGCAGGGGATCCTACGAGCAGTACTTC. Its translation: CAWSVRRGSYEQYF.

The rearrangement uses TRBV20-1 and TRBJ1-2, with D tentatively TRBD1 (5 bases). Trimming shortened V by 6 bases and J by 10 bases, and 12 bases separated the two germline ends. Germline CDR1 and CDR2: DFQATT and SNEGSKA (reference sequence). CDR3 length: 10 residues. The CDR3 DNA reads TGCAGTGCAACAGGAAGTGTCTACACCTTC. Translating gives CSATGSVYTF.

The chain employs TRBV9 and TRBJ1-2; D perhaps matches TRBD1 (5 bases). Germline assignment: CDR1 SGDLS and CDR2 YYNGEE. CDR3 length: 14 residues. The V end lost 4 bases, the J end lost 7 bases, and 17 bases lay between the germline ends. The CDR3 DNA sequence: TGTGCCAGCAGCCCACTGCAGGGTACAGCTGGCTACACCTTC. This translates into CASSPLQGTAGYTF.

J is TRBJ2-2 and V is TRBV5-4; 11 positions agree with TRBD2. Trimming at V came to 2 bases and at J to 7 bases, leaving 7 bases not matched to a gene. The CDR3 has 16 residues. Germline values: CDR1 SGHNT, CDR2 YYREEE (reference sequence). As DNA, the CDR3 is TGTGCCAGCAGCTTTTATGTAGCGGGAGGGGTCGGGGAGCTGTTTTTT. Translated, it gives CASSFYVAGGVGELFF.

The chain couples TRBV7-2 to TRBJ2-7; tentatively, D is TRBD2 (5 bases). V lost 6 bases, J lost 7 bases, and 13 bases lay in between. The CDR3 consists of 12 residues. The germline CDR1 and CDR2 sequences are SGHTA and FQGNSA. The CDR3 sequence is CASSPHSGEQYF. The CDR3 DNA reads TGTGCCAGCAGTCCCCACTCGGGGGAGCAGTACTTC.

The CDR3 region has the DNA TGTGCCAGCAGTGAAGAAACAGGCTCACCCCTCCACTTT. It is translated as CASSEETGSPLHF. The rearrangement uses TRBV2 and TRBJ1-6, with D possibly matching TRBD1 (5 bases). In germline, CDR1 is SNHLY, CDR2 FYNNEI. This CDR3 spans 13 amino acids. Trimming shortened V by 1 base and J by 10 bases, and 8 bases separated the two germline ends. The entire variable domain, with the rest obtained from reference TRBV2 and TRBJ1-6, is as follows: EPEVTQTPSHQVTQMGQEVILRCVPISNHLYFYWYRQILGQKVEFLVSFYNNEISEKSEIFDDQFSVERPDGSNFTLKIRSTKLEDSAMYFCASSEETGSPLHFGNGTRLTVT.

The chain employs TRBV7-2 and TRBJ1-4; 9 bases align to TRBD1. This CDR3 has 16 residues. Germline V gene data show CDR1 as SGHTA and CDR2 as FQGNSA. The junction had 4 bases not matched to a gene; V was cut back by 2 bases and J by 3 bases. CDR3 in DNA: TGTGCCAGCAGCTTATCGGGACAGGGCCCTAATGAAAAACTGTTTTTT. Protein product: CASSLSGQGPNEKLFF.

By proportion, this clone is medium-sized. The chain recombines TRBV11-2 with TRBJ2-7; 7 bases agree with TRBD1. CDR1 is SGHAT, CDR2 FQNNGV, per germline. V lost 3 bases, J lost 2 bases, and 10 bases stayed unmatched. There are 16 residues in the CDR3. Here the CDR3 reads CASSFMHWTGAYEQYF. The CDR3 DNA follows: TGTGCCAGCAGCTTCATGCACTGGACAGGCGCCTACGAGCAGTACTTC.